This TCR beta chain was captured in a study of T cell changes during pregnancy in multiple sclerosis. Germline V gene lookup returns CDR1 SGHTA and CDR2 FQGNSA. V lost 4 bases and J lost 8, with 9 bases in between. The CDR3 extends over 12 amino acids. TCRdb's table, derived via immunoSEQ multiplex PCR, lists solely in-frame clones and lacks some. The sample includes about 120,000 clones, about 94% seen only once; the top ten take roughly 6%. J is TRBJ2-1 and V is TRBV7-2; D remains ambiguous. This specimen was peripheral blood, taken before pregnancy. The TCR was taken from a female donor with multiple sclerosis, enrolled in a pregnancy study. Here the CDR3 reads CASSSRWDEQFF. As DNA, the CDR3 is TGTGCCAGCAGCTCCAGGTGGGATGAGCAGTTCTTC.